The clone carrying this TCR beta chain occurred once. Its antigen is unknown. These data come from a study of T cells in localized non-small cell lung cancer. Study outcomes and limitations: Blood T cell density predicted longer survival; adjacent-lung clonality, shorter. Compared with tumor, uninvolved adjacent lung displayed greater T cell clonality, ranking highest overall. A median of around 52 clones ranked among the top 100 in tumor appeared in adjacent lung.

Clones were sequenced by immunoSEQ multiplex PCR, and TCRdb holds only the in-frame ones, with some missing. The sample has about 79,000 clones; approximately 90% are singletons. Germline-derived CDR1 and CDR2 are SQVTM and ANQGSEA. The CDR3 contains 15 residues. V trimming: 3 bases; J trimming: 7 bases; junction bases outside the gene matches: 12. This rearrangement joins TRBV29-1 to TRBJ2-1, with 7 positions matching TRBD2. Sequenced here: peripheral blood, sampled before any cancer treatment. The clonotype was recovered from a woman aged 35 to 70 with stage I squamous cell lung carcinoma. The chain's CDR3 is CSVEIIGLAANEQFF. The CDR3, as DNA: TGCAGCGTTGAGATAATCGGGCTAGCGGCGAATGAGCAGTTCTTC.